The 8 T cell receptor beta chains reported below all come from one sample, sequenced in a study of T cell clonality in common variable immunodeficiency. Study conclusions and caveats: Common variable immunodeficiency TCR beta sequences reportedly had fewer deletions and N-nucleotide insertions.

Measured with immunoSEQ multiplex PCR; TCRdb has only the in-frame clones, and not every one. The sample presents about 9,200 clones, none singletons. No antigen has been assigned to these receptors. What was sequenced was peripheral blood mononuclear cells. These receptors were taken from a human donor with common variable immunodeficiency.

This clone was detected ten times or more. The read ends 3 residues before the CDR3 terminus; that terminus is restored from the germline J gene. This chain joins TRBV12-3 or TRBV12-4 and TRBJ2-1; 13 positions match TRBD2. J lost 7 bases, V lost 3 bases, and 6 bases had no gene match. The CDR3 has 16 residues. This CDR3 is CASSLELAGGRNEQFF. CDR3 DNA (partial): TGTGCCAGCAGTTTGGAACTAGCGGGAGGGCGGAATGAG.

In its sample, this clone ranks as medium-sized. The CDR3 DNA, read in part, is TGTGCCAGCTCACCACGGGCAGAGATGAACACTGAA. It yields the protein CASSPRAEMNTE. Given in full, the CDR3 is CASSPRAEMNTEAFF. The V and J genes are TRBV18 and TRBJ1-1; D is unclear. The CDR3 goes on 3 residues after the read ends, and that part is filled in from the germline J gene. Germline CDR1 is KGHSH and CDR2 is LQKENI. V was cut by 1 base and J by 0 bases, with 9 bases left in between. CDR3 length equals 15 residues.

At least ten counts were recorded for this clone. Read coverage stops 3 residues before the CDR3 terminus; the germline J gene supplies the remainder. This rearrangement joins TRBV7-8 to TRBJ1-1; D gene uncertain. The germline V and J ends were trimmed by 8 bases and 1 base, with 11 bases remaining between them. The germline gives CDR1 SGHVS, CDR2 FQNEAQ. This CDR3 contains 13 residues. The sequenced part of the CDR3 DNA is TGTGCCAGCCAAATTGCGGGGAACACTGAA. Translation: CASQIAGNTE. The full CDR3 reads CASQIAGNTEAFF.

This clone was observed many times. The sequence runs out 3 residues before the end of the CDR3; the remainder is reconstructed from the germline J gene. The rearrangement joins TRBV5-1 to TRBJ2-1; 16 bases agree with TRBD2. V shed 1 base, J shed 4 bases, and the junction held 5 bases outside the gene matches. Per the germline V gene, CDR1 is SGHRS and CDR2 is YFSETQ. The CDR3 runs 18 residues. The CDR3 is CASSLLGTSGGAYNEQFF. Partial CDR3 DNA: TGCGCCAGCAGCTTGCTAGGGACTAGCGGGGGGGCATACAATGAG.

The table lists this clone with many counts. The sequenced fragment ends 3 residues before the CDR3 boundary, so the rest is inferred from the germline J gene. J is TRBJ1-2 and V is TRBV7-9; D gene unclear. Germline CDR1 reads SEHNR; CDR2 reads FQNEAQ (reference sequence). There are 14 residues in the CDR3. V lost 11 bases and J 6 bases, leaving 22 bases between the germline ends. The CDR3 here is CAARAVGPSDGYTF. Partial CDR3 DNA: TGTGCCGCGAGAGCGGTCGGGCCCAGTGATGGC.

This clone was observed many times. The read stops 3 residues short of the end of the CDR3; the missing end is completed from the germline J gene. The genes are TRBV10-3 and TRBJ1-4; D is perhaps TRBD1 (6 bases). Trimming pared 3 bases from V and 8 bases from J, leaving 10 bases between. The length of the CDR3 is 13 residues. The V gene's germline CDR1 is ENHRY and CDR2 SYGVKD. Incomplete CDR3 DNA: TGTGCCATCAGTGAACAGGGTGGGGAAAAA. Its translation: CAISEQGGEK. The CDR3 as a whole reads CAISEQGGEKLFF.

This clone came up many times. The read is 3 residues too short to cover the CDR3 end, so that end is filled in from the germline J gene. The chain carries TRBV5-1 and TRBJ2-3; the match to TRBD2 covers 11 bases. J was trimmed by 5 bases and V by 5 bases; bases with no gene match: 1. The CDR3 loop spans 13 amino acids. Germline CDR1 reads SGHRS; CDR2 reads YFSETQ. The sequenced part of the CDR3 DNA is TGCGCCAGCAGAGGACTAGCGGGAGATACG. Amino acids: CASRGLAGDT. The full CDR3 is CASRGLAGDTQYF.

This clone was observed many times. The read stops 3 residues short of the end of the CDR3; the missing end is completed from the germline J gene. The rearrangement joins TRBV20-1 to TRBJ1-2; unclear D gene. Per the germline V gene, CDR1 is DFQATT and CDR2 is SNEGSKA (reference sequence). Trimming stripped 5 bases from V and 5 bases from J, with 12 bases between. The CDR3 has 12 residues. CDR3 loop: CSAVDTGYGYTF. CDR3 DNA (partial): TGCAGTGCTGTCGACACGGGGTATGGC.